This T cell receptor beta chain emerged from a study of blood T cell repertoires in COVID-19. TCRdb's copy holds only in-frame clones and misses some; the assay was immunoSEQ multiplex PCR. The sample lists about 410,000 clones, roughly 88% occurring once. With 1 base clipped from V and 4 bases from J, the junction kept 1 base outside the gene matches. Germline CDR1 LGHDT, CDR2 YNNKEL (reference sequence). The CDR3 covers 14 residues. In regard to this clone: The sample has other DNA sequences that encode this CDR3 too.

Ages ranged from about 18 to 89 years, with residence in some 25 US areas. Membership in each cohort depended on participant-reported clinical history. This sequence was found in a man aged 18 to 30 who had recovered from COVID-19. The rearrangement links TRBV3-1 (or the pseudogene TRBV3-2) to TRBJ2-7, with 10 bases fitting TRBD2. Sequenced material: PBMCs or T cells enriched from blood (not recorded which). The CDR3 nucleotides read TGTGCCAGCAGCCAAGTTAGCGGGGGGTACGAGCAGTACTTC. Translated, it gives CASSQVSGGYEQYF.